Following are 26 T cell receptor beta chains from one sample sequenced in a study of CD8 T cells in Susac syndrome. It was with random hexamers that roughly 0.45 to 1 ug RNA was reverse transcribed. TCRdb re-analysed the immunoSEQ multiplex PCR reads in MiXCR, keeping a single row per CDR3 protein. Of 140,000 or so distinct CDR3 sequences detected, about 94% appear once; the ten largest clones hold around 0.08%. Sequenced input: CD4+ T cells from PBMCs. Receptors originate from a human donor with Susac syndrome.

This clonotype was detected once. The chain recombines TRBV5-4 with TRBJ2-1; 7 positions agree with TRBD2. The V segment lost 3 bases and the J segment 4 bases; nucleotides outside the gene matches: 4. CDR1 is SGHNT and CDR2 is YYREEE in the germline V gene (reference sequence). The CDR3 runs to 14 residues. In DNA, the CDR3 is TGTGCCAGCAGCTATGTGGGGGGGTACAATGAGCAGTTCTTC. Translation gives CASSYVGGYNEQFF.

The genes are TRBV6-5 and TRBJ1-1, with no clear D. The CDR3 sequence is 13 residues long. The V gene lost 6 bases and the J gene lost 6 bases, with 14 bases spanning the gap. Germline lookup yields CDR1 MNHEY and CDR2 SVGAGI. CDR3 nucleotide sequence: TGTGCCAGCAGAGAGGACCCAGCGGCTGAAGCTTTCTTT. As protein: CASREDPAAEAFF.

The CDR3 DNA sequence: TGTGCCAGCAGCGAACAGGGGGCGATCGGCTACACCTTC. This gives the protein CASSEQGAIGYTF. This chain uses TRBV5-4 with TRBJ1-2; TRBD1 matches 9 bases. CDR1 and CDR2 (germline): SGHNT, YYREEE (reference sequence). The CDR3 has 13 residues. Germline trimming cut 4 bases from V and 8 bases from J; bases unmatched to any gene: 6. The entire variable domain, with the rest obtained from reference TRBV5-4 and TRBJ1-2, is as follows: ETGVTQSPTHLIKTRGQQVTLRCSSQSGHNTVSWYQQALGQGPQFIFQYYREEENGRGNFPPRFSGLQFPNYSSELNVNALELDDSALYLCASSEQGAIGYTFGSGTRLTVV.

The chain links TRBV24-1 to TRBJ2-1, with TRBD1 matching 9 bases. Trimming took 6 bases from V and 6 from J; bases not matched to a gene: 2. The CDR3 is made up of 13 amino acids. In germline, CDR1 is KGHDR, CDR2 SFDVKD. CDR3 residues: CATSLGQGNEQFF. In DNA form, the CDR3 reads TGTGCCACCAGTCTGGGACAGGGCAATGAGCAGTTCTTC.

The table lists this clonotype with a count of one. The chain has TRBV19 and TRBJ1-1, with a weak D call TRBD1 (5 bases). Germline-derived CDR1 and CDR2 are LNHDA and SQIVND (reference sequence). The CDR3 spans 12 residues. V was trimmed by 3 bases and J by 7 bases, leaving 9 bases between them. CDR3 in amino acids: CASSMRDGEAFF. CDR3 bases: TGTGCCAGTAGTATGAGGGACGGTGAAGCTTTCTTT.

The chain has TRBV9 and TRBJ2-7; a possible D gene is TRBD2 (7 bases). The CDR3 consists of 14 residues. The V end lost 0 bases, the J end lost 8 bases, and 15 bases lay between the germline ends. Germline CDR1 SGDLS, CDR2 YYNGEE. CDR3 residues: CASSVDAGALQQYF. CDR3 nucleotides: TGTGCCAGCAGCGTAGACGCGGGGGCTCTGCAGCAGTACTTC.

The chain is built from TRBV7-9 and TRBJ1-1; 9 nucleotides align to TRBD1. Germline V CDR1 and CDR2: SEHNR, FQNEAQ (reference sequence). The CDR3 totals 12 residues. Losses at the gene ends were 4 bases for V and 9 bases for J; bases not matched to a gene: 3. The CDR3 DNA sequence: TGTGCCAGCAGCTCGGGGACAGGGCAAGCTTTCTTT. This encodes CASSSGTGQAFF.

This clonotype came up once. The chain combines TRBV20-1 with TRBJ2-7; possible D gene TRBD1, 6 bases. The V and J ends lost 3 bases and 5 bases respectively, with 14 bases between them. Germline assignment: CDR1 DFQATT and CDR2 SNEGSKA (reference sequence). This CDR3 has 13 amino acids. CDR3: CSARGASIHEQYF. CDR3 nucleotide sequence: TGCAGTGCTAGGGGGGCGAGTATCCACGAGCAGTACTTC.

The chain recombines TRBV7-9 with TRBJ2-2; 8 bases match TRBD1. The CDR3 is 16 amino acids. V lost 6 bases and J lost 5; bases outside the gene matches: 11. Germline V CDR1 and CDR2: SEHNR, FQNEAQ (reference sequence). CDR3 protein: CASRLQGALRTGELFF. CDR3 DNA sequence: TGTGCCAGCAGACTGCAGGGGGCGTTGAGAACCGGGGAGCTGTTTTTT.

This sequence joins TRBV20-1 and TRBJ2-4; no clear D. In germline, CDR1 is DFQATT, CDR2 SNEGSKA (reference sequence). The CDR3 spans 16 residues. Between the trimmed V and J ends, which lost 0 bases and 0 bases, there was a span of 12 bases. The CDR3 loop is CSARDEADLAKNIQYF. CDR3 DNA: TGCAGTGCTAGAGATGAAGCAGACCTAGCCAAAAACATTCAGTACTTC.

Comment on this clonotype: A read error may produce the germline difference seen at one junction end. The chain combines TRBV2 with TRBJ2-7; 9 nucleotides line up with TRBD1. Germline loops: CDR1 SNHLY, CDR2 FYNNEI. The CDR3 runs to 11 residues. CDR3 sequence (DNA): TGTGCCAGCGGCCCGGAGGGACAGGGAGGCTTC. Encoded protein: CASGPEGQGGF.

The rearrangement links TRBV12-3 or TRBV12-4 to TRBJ2-3, with a weak D call TRBD2 (6 bases). The CDR3 is made up of 13 amino acids. V lost 7 bases and J lost 2, with 10 bases in between. The CDR3 here is CASTRDFTDTQYF. The DNA of the CDR3 is TGTGCCAGCACCCGGGACTTCACAGATACGCAGTATTTT.

This rearrangement joins TRBV12-3 or TRBV12-4 to TRBJ2-7; D possibly corresponds to TRBD1 (6 bases). V lost 5 bases and J 0 bases, leaving 14 bases between the germline ends. The CDR3 runs to 15 residues. In DNA form, the CDR3 reads TGTGCCAGCAGTCATCAGGGGTTGGGCTCCTACGAGCAGTACTTC. Protein product: CASSHQGLGSYEQYF.

This clonotype was seen only once. This chain joins TRBV29-1 and TRBJ1-3; D ambiguous. The CDR3 consists of 13 residues. V was pared by 4 bases and J by 0 bases, with 7 bases between. Germline V CDR1 and CDR2: SQVTM, ANQGSEA. CDR3: CSVARDSGNTIYF. The DNA for the CDR3 is TGCAGCGTTGCGAGGGACTCTGGAAACACCATATATTTT.

The genes are TRBV20-1 and TRBJ2-3; D remains ambiguous. There are 13 residues in the CDR3. Looked up from germline, CDR1 is DFQATT and CDR2 is SNEGSKA (reference sequence). The ends were cut back, 1 base at V and 1 base at J, with 6 bases in the middle. CDR3 DNA: TGCAGTGCTAGAGTACCGGGCACAGATACGCAGTATTTT. Translating gives CSARVPGTDTQYF.

The rearrangement links TRBV9 to TRBJ1-2; possible D gene TRBD1, 5 bases. V dropped 2 bases and J dropped 0 bases, with 11 bases sitting between them. The CDR3 is 15 residues long. The germline V gene has CDR1 SGDLS and CDR2 YYNGEE. CDR3 sequence reads: CASSVTTDPNYGYTF. DNA of the CDR3: TGTGCCAGCAGCGTGACGACAGACCCTAACTATGGCTACACCTTC.

V gene TRBV5-1 combines with J gene TRBJ2-1; possibly TRBD2 for D (7 bases). Trimming removed 1 base at V and 9 bases at J, with 17 bases between. CDR1 and CDR2 (germline): SGHRS, YFSETQ. The CDR3 is 15 amino acids. CDR3 nucleotides: TGCGCCAGCAGCTTGACGGATGGGGGGGCGGGTGAGCAGTTCTTC. This codes for CASSLTDGGAGEQFF.

The V and J genes are TRBV6-2 or TRBV6-3 and TRBJ1-1; D is ambiguous. Germline values: CDR1 MNHEY, CDR2 SVGEGT. The CDR3 loop spans 14 amino acids. Trimming stripped 6 bases from V and 5 bases from J, with 16 bases between. CDR3 DNA: TGTGCCAGCAGCGCCGACCGGGTCTCGACTGAAGCTTTCTTT. Encoded protein: CASSADRVSTEAFF.

V and J are TRBV12-3 or TRBV12-4 and TRBJ1-1, with D unclear. V lost 3 bases and J lost 7, with 9 bases in between. CDR3 length equals 12 residues. CDR3 loop: CASSFPGSEAFF. CDR3 DNA: TGTGCCAGCAGTTTTCCGGGCAGTGAAGCTTTCTTT.

The chain recombines TRBV7-3 with TRBJ2-7; TRBD2 might be the D (7 bases). CDR1 is SGHTA and CDR2 is FQGTGA in the germline V gene. V lost 5 bases and J 2 bases, leaving 16 bases between the germline ends. This CDR3 is built from 15 residues. CDR3 residues: CASSGGGGLAYEQYF. The CDR3 nucleotides are TGTGCCAGCAGCGGAGGGGGGGGGTTAGCCTACGAGCAGTACTTC.

The V call is TRBV2, the J call TRBJ2-3; TRBD1 aligns across 7 bases. The CDR3 runs to 14 residues. The germline V gene encodes CDR1 SNHLY and CDR2 FYNNEI. Unmatched junction bases numbered 2, after V lost 5 bases and J lost 0 bases. The CDR3 DNA sequence: TGTGCCAGCAGTCAGGACAGGAGCACAGATACGCAGTATTTT. This encodes CASSQDRSTDTQYF.

The chain has TRBV5-1 and TRBJ1-2; D perhaps matches TRBD1 (5 bases). The CDR3 is 14 amino acids. Trimming removed 4 bases from V and 3 bases from J, with 13 bases in between. Germline V gene data show CDR1 as SGHRS and CDR2 as YFSETQ. The CDR3 loop reads CASSNAGTYYGYTF. The CDR3 nucleotides are TGCGCCAGCAGCAACGCCGGGACGTACTATGGCTACACCTTC. The full variable domain, completed using reference TRBV5-1 and TRBJ1-2, is KAGVTQTPRYLIKTRGQQVTLSCSPISGHRSVSWYQQTPGQGLQFLFEYFSETQRNKGNFPGRFSGRQFSNSRSEMNVSTLELGDSALYLCASSNAGTYYGYTFGSGTRLTVV.

V is TRBV5-6 and J is TRBJ1-1; 7 bases fit TRBD1. The V and J ends lost 4 bases and 2 bases, in that order; junction bases with no gene match: 8. The CDR3 length is 15 residues. Germline values: CDR1 SGHDT, CDR2 YYEEEE. CDR3 sequence (DNA): TGTGCCAGCAGCAAAACCGGGACAGACAACACTGAAGCTTTCTTT. Protein sequence: CASSKTGTDNTEAFF.

The table lists this clonotype with a count of one. This chain uses TRBV11-2 with TRBJ2-2; 7 nucleotides line up with TRBD2. The V and J ends lost 0 bases and 4 bases, in that order; junction bases with no gene match: 2. The CDR3 consists of 15 residues. Per the germline V gene, CDR1 is SGHAT and CDR2 is FQNNGV. Here the CDR3 reads CASSLEGRGTGELFF. CDR3 bases: TGTGCCAGCAGCTTAGAAGGGAGGGGCACCGGGGAGCTGTTTTTT.

This rearrangement joins TRBV3-1 to TRBJ2-3; D is unclear. The germline V gene encodes CDR1 LGHDT and CDR2 YNNKEL (reference sequence). This CDR3 contains 14 residues. The V gene lost 4 bases and the J gene lost 1 base, with 9 bases spanning the gap. CDR3 nucleotides: TGTGCCAGCAGCCCTTCAGAGGGCACAGATACGCAGTATTTT. Protein: CASSPSEGTDTQYF.

V and J are TRBV29-1 and TRBJ2-1; D is undetermined. The CDR3 covers 12 residues. Germline-derived CDR1 and CDR2 are SQVTM and ANQGSEA. V was clipped by 4 bases and J by 6 bases, with 10 bases between them. Here the CDR3 reads CSVVPSINEQFF. The DNA for the CDR3 is TGCAGCGTTGTCCCCAGTATCAATGAGCAGTTCTTC.